This TCR beta chain was observed in a study of blood T cell repertoires in COVID-19. A remark on this clone: Other nucleotide sequences in the sample specify the same CDR3.

Method: immunoSEQ multiplex PCR; TCRdb's copy keeps in-frame clones and lacks some. The sample shows 150,000 to 180,000 clones, roughly 84% of them seen only once. V trimming: 1 base; J trimming: 0 bases; junction bases outside the gene matches: 0. CDR3 length: 15 residues. Germline loops: CDR1 LGHDT, CDR2 YNNKEL (reference sequence). This chain uses TRBV3-1 (or the pseudogene TRBV3-2) with TRBJ1-3, with 7 bases lining up with TRBD1. Source material: peripheral blood. This clonotype was sampled from an older woman with COVID-19, enrolled during active disease. In nucleotides, the CDR3 is TGTGCCAGCAGCCAAGGGACAGGCTCTGGAAACACCATATATTTT. This translates into CASSQGTGSGNTIYF.